This entry describes one TCR beta chain. UMIs and a universal primer site were added when TCR cDNA was made by 5'RACE template switching. TCRdb processed the 5' RACE reads anew with MiXCR; each CDR3 protein has one entry. The sample holds about 400,000 distinct CDR3 sequences; roughly 10% are singletons and the top ten take less than 20%. This record belongs to a study of T cells after yellow fever vaccination. Overall study: With SMART-Seq v4 Ultra Low Input, the fractions containing low cell numbers were prepared.

The CDR3 loop spans 14 amino acids. Germline V lookup: CDR1 SGHTA, CDR2 FQGNSA. V gave up 5 bases and J gave up 5 bases; unmatched junction bases: 6. The sequences come from PBMCs, collected on the day of the first yellow fever vaccination. The sequence came from a man between 18 and 35 years old who received the YFV17D yellow fever vaccine. The rearrangement links TRBV7-2 to TRBJ1-2, with 9 bases matching TRBD1. The DNA for the CDR3 is TGTGCCAGCAGCCCTCACAGGGGGCGTTATGGCTACACCTTC. It is translated as CASSPHRGRYGYTF.